This TCR beta chain was observed in a study of T cells after yellow fever vaccination. As for the study in general: Fractions low in cell number were prepared with SMART-Seq v4 Ultra Low Input.

The V and J ends lost 6 bases and 7 bases, in that order; junction bases with no gene match: 5. The CDR3 has 14 residues. With respect to this clonotype: The antigen remains undetermined.

TCRdb reprocessed the 5' RACE reads via MiXCR and lists one record per CDR3 protein. Of 300,000 or so distinct CDR3 sequences detected, roughly 8.3% appear once; the ten largest clones hold 17%. Points from the study as a whole: Boosting was followed by the reappearance of most primary-vaccination clones (under 97% CD4, about 90% CD8). A secondary response was less intense yet reached its peak sooner, at day 5 versus 15.

The chain recombines TRBV12-3 or TRBV12-4 with TRBJ2-2, with 10 bases matching TRBD1. Sequences were derived from PBMCs, sampled 35 to 50 days after the first yellow fever vaccination. The TCR comes from a man aged 18 to 35 who received the YFV17D yellow fever vaccine. For the CDR3, the DNA is TGTGCCAGCAGACGACAGGGGGCTAGCGGGGAGCTGTTTTTT. Its translation: CASRRQGASGELFF.